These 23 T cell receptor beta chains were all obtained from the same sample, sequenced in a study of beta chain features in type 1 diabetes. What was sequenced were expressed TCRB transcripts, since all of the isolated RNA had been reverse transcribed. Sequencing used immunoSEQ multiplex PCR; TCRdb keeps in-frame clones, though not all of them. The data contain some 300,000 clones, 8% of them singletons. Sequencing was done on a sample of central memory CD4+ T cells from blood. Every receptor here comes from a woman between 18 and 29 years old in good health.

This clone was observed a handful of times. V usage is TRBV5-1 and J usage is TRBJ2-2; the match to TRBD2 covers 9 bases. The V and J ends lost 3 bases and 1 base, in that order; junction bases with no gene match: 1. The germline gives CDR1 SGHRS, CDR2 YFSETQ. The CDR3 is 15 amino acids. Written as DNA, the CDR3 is TGCGCCAGCAGCTCGACTAGCGGGAACACCGGGGAGCTGTTTTTT. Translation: CASSSTSGNTGELFF.

The CDR3 protein is CSVDKGGRWETQYF. The CDR3 bases are TGCAGCGTTGATAAAGGGGGCAGGTGGGAGACCCAGTACTTC. The chain uses TRBV29-1 and TRBJ2-5; 7 bases are shared with TRBD1. The length of the CDR3 is 14 residues. V was clipped by 3 bases and J by 5 bases; unmatched bases: 9. Germline values: CDR1 SQVTM, CDR2 ANQGSEA.

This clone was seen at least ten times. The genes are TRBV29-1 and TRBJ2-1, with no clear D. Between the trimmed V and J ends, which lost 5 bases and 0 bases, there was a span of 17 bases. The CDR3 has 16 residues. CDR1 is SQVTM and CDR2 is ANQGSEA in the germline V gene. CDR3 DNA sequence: TGCAGCGTTAGTCCGCCGGTAGATAGCTCCTACAATGAGCAGTTCTTC. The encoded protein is CSVSPPVDSSYNEQFF.

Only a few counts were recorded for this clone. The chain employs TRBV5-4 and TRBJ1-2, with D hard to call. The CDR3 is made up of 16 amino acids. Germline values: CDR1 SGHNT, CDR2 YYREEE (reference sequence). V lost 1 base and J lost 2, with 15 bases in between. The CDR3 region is CASSLPSRGENYGYTF. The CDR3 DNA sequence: TGTGCCAGCAGCTTGCCCTCCCGGGGAGAAAACTATGGCTACACCTTC.

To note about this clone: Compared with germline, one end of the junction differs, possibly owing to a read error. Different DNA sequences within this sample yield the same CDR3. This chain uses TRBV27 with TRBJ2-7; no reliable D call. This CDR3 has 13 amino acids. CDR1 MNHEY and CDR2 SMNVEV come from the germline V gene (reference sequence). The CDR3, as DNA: TGCGCCAGCAGTTTAAAAATAGAGTACGAGCAGTACTTC. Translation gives CASSLKIEYEQYF.

CDR3 sequence: CSARDRTAITF. The CDR3 DNA is TGCAGTGCTAGAGATCGGACAGCAATCACCTTC. This sequence joins TRBV20-1 and TRBJ1-2; possibly TRBD1 for D (6 bases). CDR1 and CDR2 from the germline V gene are DFQATT and SNEGSKA (reference sequence). CDR3 length: 11 residues. With 0 bases removed from V and 13 bases from J, the gap between germline ends came to 12 bases.

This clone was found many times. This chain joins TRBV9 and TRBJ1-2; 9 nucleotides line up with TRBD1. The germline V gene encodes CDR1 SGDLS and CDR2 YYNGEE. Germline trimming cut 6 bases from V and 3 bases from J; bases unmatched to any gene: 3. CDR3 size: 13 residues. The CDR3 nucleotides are TGTGCCAGCAATGGGGACAGGGACTATGGCTACACCTTC. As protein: CASNGDRDYGYTF.

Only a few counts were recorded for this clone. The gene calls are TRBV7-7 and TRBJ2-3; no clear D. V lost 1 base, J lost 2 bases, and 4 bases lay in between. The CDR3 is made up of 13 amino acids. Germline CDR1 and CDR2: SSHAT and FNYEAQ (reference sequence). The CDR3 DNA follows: TGTGCCAGCAGCTTAGGACCCACAGATACGCAGTATTTT. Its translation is CASSLGPTDTQYF. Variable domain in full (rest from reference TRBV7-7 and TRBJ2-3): GAGVSQSPRYKVTKRGQDVTLRCDPISSHATLYWYQQALGQGPEFLTYFNYEAQPDKSGLPSDRFSAERPEGSISTLTIQRTEQRDSAMYRCASSLGPTDTQYFGPGTRLTVL.

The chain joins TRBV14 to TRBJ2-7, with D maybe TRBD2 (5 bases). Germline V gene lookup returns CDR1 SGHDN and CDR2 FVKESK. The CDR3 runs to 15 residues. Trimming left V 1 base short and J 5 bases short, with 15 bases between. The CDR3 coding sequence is TGTGCCAGCAGCCAAGGTCAGTTCGGGGATCACGAGCAGTACGTC. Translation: CASSQGQFGDHEQYV.

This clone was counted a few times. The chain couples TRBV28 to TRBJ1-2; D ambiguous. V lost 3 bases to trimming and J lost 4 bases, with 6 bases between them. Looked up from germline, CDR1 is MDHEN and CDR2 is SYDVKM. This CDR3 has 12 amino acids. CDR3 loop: CASSLGFYGYTF. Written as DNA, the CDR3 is TGTGCCAGCAGTTTGGGATTCTATGGCTACACCTTC.

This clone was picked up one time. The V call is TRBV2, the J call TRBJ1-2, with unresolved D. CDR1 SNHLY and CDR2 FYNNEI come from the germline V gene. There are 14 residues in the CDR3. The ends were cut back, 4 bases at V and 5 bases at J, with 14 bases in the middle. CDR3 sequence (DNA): TGTGCCAGCAGTGCCGGGCTAACCTATTATGGCTACACCTTC. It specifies CASSAGLTYYGYTF.

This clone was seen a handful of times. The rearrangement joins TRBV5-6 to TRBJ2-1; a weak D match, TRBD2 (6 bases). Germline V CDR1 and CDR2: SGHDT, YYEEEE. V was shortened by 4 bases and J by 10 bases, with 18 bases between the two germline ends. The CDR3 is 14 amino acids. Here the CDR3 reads CASSPDLSGSEQFF. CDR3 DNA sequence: TGTGCCAGCAGCCCCGACCTTAGCGGATCCGAGCAGTTCTTC.

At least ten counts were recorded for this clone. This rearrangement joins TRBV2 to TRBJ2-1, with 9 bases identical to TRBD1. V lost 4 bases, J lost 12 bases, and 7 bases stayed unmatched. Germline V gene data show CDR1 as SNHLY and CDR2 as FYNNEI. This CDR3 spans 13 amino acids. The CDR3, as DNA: TGTGCCAGCAGTGCTGGACAGGGGCTTGGGCAGTTCTTC. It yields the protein CASSAGQGLGQFF.

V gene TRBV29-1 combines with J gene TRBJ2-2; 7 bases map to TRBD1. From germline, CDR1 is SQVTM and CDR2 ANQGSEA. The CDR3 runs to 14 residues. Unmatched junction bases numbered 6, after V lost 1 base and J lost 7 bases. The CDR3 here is CSVEAGTVIGELFF. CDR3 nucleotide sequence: TGCAGCGTTGAAGCCGGGACAGTAATCGGGGAGCTGTTTTTT.

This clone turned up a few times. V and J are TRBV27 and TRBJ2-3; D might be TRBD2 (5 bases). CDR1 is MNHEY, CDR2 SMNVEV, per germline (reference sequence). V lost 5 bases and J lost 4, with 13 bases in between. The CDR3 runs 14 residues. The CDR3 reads CASSRSRVADTQYF. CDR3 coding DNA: TGTGCCAGCAGTCGGTCGCGGGTCGCAGATACGCAGTATTTT.

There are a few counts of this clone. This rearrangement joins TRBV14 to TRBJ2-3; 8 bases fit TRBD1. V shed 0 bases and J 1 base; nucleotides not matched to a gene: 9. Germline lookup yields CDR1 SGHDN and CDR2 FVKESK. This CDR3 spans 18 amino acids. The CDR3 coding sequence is TGTGCCAGCAGCCAAGACTGGGGCAGGGGGCTACGCACAGATACGCAGTATTTT. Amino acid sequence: CASSQDWGRGLRTDTQYF.

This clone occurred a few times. This CDR3 reads CASSFVAGTNEQFF. The CDR3 DNA is TGTGCCAGCAGCTTTGTAGCGGGGACCAATGAGCAGTTCTTC. This chain links TRBV5-4 with TRBJ2-1; 8 bases are a match to TRBD2. The V segment lost 2 bases and the J segment 6 bases; nucleotides outside the gene matches: 4. This CDR3 comprises 14 residues. Germline CDR1 is SGHNT and CDR2 is YYREEE (reference sequence). The whole variable domain, remainder taken from reference TRBV5-4 and TRBJ2-1, is ETGVTQSPTHLIKTRGQQVTLRCSSQSGHNTVSWYQQALGQGPQFIFQYYREEENGRGNFPPRFSGLQFPNYSSELNVNALELDDSALYLCASSFVAGTNEQFFGPGTRLTVL.

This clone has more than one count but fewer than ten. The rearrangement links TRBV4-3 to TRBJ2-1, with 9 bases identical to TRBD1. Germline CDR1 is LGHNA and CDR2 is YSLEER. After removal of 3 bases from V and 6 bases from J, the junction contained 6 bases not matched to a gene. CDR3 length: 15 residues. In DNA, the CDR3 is TGCGCCAGCAGCCAGGGGGGACAGGGAATCAATGAGCAGTTCTTC. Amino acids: CASSQGGQGINEQFF.

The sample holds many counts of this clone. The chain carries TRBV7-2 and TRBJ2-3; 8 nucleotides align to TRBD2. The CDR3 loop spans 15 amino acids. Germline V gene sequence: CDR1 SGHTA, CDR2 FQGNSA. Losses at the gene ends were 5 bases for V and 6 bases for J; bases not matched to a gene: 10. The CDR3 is CASSIRSGGTDTQYF. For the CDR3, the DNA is TGTGCCAGCAGCATCCGGAGCGGGGGAACGGATACGCAGTATTTT. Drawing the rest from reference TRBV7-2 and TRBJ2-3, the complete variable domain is GAGVSQSPSNKVTEKGKDVELRCDPISGHTALYWYRQSLGQGLEFLIYFQGNSAPDKSGLPSDRFSAERTGGSVSTLTIQRTQQEDSAVYLCASSIRSGGTDTQYFGPGTRLTVL.

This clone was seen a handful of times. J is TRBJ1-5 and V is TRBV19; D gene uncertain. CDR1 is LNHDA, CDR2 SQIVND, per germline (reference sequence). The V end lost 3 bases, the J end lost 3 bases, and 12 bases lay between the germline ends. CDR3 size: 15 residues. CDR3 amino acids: CASSIGLRPNQPQHF. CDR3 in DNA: TGTGCCAGTAGTATTGGCCTGCGACCCAATCAGCCCCAGCATTTT. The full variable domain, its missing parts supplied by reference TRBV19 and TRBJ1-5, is DGGITQSPKYLFRKEGQNVTLSCEQNLNHDAMYWYRQDPGQGLRLIYYSQIVNDFQKGDIAEGYSVSREKKESFPLTVTSAQKNPTAFYLCASSIGLRPNQPQHFGDGTRLSIL.

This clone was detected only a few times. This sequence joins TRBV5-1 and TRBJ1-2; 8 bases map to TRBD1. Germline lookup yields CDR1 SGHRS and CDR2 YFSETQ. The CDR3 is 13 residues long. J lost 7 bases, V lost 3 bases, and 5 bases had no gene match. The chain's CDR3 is CASSSRDRGGYTF. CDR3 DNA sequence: TGCGCCAGCAGCTCCCGCGACAGGGGTGGCTACACCTTC.

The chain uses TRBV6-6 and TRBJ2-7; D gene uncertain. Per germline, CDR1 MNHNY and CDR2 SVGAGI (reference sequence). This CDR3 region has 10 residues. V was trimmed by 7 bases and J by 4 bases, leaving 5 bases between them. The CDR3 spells CASNGYEQYV. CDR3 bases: TGTGCCAGCAACGGATACGAGCAGTACGTC.

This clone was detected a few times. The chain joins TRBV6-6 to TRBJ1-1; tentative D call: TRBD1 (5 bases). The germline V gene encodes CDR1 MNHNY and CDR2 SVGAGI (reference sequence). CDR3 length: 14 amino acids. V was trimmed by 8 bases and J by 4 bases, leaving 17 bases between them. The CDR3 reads CASFPPGGLTEAFF. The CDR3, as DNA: TGTGCCAGCTTCCCTCCCGGGGGACTCACTGAAGCTTTCTTT.